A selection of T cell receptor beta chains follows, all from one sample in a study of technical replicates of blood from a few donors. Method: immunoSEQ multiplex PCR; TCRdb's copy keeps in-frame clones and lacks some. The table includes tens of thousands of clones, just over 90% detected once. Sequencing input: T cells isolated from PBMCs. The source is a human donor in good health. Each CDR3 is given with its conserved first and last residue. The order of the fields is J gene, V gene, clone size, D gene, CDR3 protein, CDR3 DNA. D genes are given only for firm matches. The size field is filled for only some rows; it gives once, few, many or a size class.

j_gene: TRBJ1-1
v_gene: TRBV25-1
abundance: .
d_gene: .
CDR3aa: CASSGMTGHPLWGF
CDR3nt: TGTGCCAGCAGTGGGATGACGGGACATCCTTTGTGGGGCTTT

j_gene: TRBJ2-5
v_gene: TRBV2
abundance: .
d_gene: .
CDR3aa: CASKFRGATLLETQYF
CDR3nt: TGTGCCAGCAAGTTCAGGGGGGCCACCTTACTAGAGACCCAGTACTTC

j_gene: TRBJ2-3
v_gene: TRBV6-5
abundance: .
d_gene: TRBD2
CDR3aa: CASRGTSGNTDTQYF
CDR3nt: TGTGCCAGCAGGGGGACTAGCGGGAATACAGATACGCAGTATTTT

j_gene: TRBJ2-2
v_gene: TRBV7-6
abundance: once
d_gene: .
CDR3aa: CASSPKLGGGRAGELFF
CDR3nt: TGTGCCAGCAGCCCAAAACTAGGGGGGGGTCGCGCCGGGGAGCTGTTTTTT

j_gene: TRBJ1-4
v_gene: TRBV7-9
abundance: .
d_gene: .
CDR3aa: CASSSPLALEKLFF
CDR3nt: TGTGCCAGCAGCTCACCGCTAGCCCTTGAAAAACTGTTTTTT

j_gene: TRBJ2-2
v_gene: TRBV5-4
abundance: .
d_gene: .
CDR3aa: CASSLVGGLNTGELFF
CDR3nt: TGTGCCAGCAGCTTGGTTGGCGGGCTGAACACCGGGGAGCTGTTTTTT

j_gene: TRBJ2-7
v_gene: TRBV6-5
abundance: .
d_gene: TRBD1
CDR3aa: CASSPGQGSNYEQYF
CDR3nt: TGTGCCAGCAGCCCCGGACAGGGAAGTAACTACGAGCAGTACTTC

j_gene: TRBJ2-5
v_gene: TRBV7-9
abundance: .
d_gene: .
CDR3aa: CASSPHGAETQYF
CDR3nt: TGTGCCAGCAGCCCGCATGGAGCGGAGACCCAGTACTTC

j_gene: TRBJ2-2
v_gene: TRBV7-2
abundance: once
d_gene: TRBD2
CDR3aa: CASSPTSGGLRGELFF
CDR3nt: TGTGCCAGCAGTCCAACTAGCGGGGGACTCCGCGGGGAGCTGTTTTTT

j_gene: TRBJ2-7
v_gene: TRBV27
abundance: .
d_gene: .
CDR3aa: CASSLNSYFATYEQYF
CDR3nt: TGTGCCAGCAGTTTGAATAGTTACTTTGCGACCTACGAGCAGTACTTC

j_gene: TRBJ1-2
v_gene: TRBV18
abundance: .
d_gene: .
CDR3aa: CASSYRDNYGYTF
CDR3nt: TGTGCCAGCTCGTACAGGGATAACTATGGCTACACCTTC

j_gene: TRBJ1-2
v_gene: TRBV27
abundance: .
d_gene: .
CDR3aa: CASSLSGGVGYGYTF
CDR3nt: TGTGCCAGCAGTTTATCGGGCGGGGTAGGGTATGGCTACACCTTC

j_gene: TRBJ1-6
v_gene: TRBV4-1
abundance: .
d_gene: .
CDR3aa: CASSQRQFSSYNSPLHF
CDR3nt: TGCGCCAGCAGCCAAAGACAGTTTAGCTCCTATAATTCACCCCTCCACTTT

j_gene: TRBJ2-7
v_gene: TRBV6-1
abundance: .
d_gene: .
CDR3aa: CASSQGDTIYEQYF
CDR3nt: TGTGCCAGCTCCCAAGGGGACACTATCTACGAGCAGTACTTC

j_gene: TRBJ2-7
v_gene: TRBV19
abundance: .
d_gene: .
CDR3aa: CASSIGPMSSYEQYF
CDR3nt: TGTGCCAGTAGTATAGGTCCGATGAGCTCCTACGAGCAGTACTTC

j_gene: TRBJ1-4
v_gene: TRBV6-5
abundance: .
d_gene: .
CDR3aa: CASSYQPATNEKLFF
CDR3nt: TGTGCCAGCAGTTACCAACCGGCAACTAATGAAAAACTGTTTTTT